This is a list of T cell receptor beta chains from one sample in a study of cytomegalovirus exposure and HLA in healthy donors. Libraries were prepared by immunoSEQ multiplex PCR; TCRdb keeps only in-frame clonotypes and omits some of them. The data show approximately 100,000 clones, approximately 9% seen once. The sequenced sample consisted of PBMCs. The receptors derive from a middle-aged man in good health and CMV-seropositive. Both conserved end residues are part of each CDR3. The D gene is left open where the match is weak. Clone size is shown for a subset of rows, as once, few, many or a class of expanded clone.

>15|many|TRBV19|TRBD1|TRBJ1-5
CASTPGTGFLQPQHF
TGTGCCAGTACCCCCGGGACAGGGTTTCTTCAGCCCCAGCATTTT
>15|NA|TRBV9|TRBD1|TRBJ1-6
CASSATGLGSSPLHF
TGTGCCAGCAGCGCGACAGGGTTGGGATCTTCACCCCTCCACTTT
>16|NA|TRBV11-2|NA|TRBJ2-7
CASSLGRGTSSYEQYF
TGTGCCAGCAGCTTAGGCAGGGGGACTTCCTCCTACGAGCAGTACTTC
>17|few|TRBV27|TRBD1|TRBJ1-1
CASSSIPGQGQIPEAFF
TGTGCCAGCAGTTCAATACCAGGACAGGGGCAAATACCTGAAGCTTTCTTT
>18|few|TRBV28|TRBD1|TRBJ2-3
CASSLAFRGRGPRDTQYF
TGTGCCAGCAGTTTAGCCTTCAGGGGGCGCGGGCCTAGAGATACGCAGTATTTT
>16|few|TRBV28|TRBD2|TRBJ2-5
CASSSTGTSGKETQYF
TGTGCCAGCAGTTCTACCGGGACTAGCGGAAAAGAGACCCAGTACTTC
>15|few|TRBV28|NA|TRBJ1-1
CASSNPTLNPTEAFF
TGTGCCAGCAGTAACCCGACACTTAACCCGACAGAAGCTTTCTTT
>15|NA|TRBV6-1|NA|TRBJ2-1
CASSVFRDSGNEQFF
TGTGCCAGCAGTGTATTCCGGGACTCAGGCAATGAGCAGTTCTTC
>17|few|TRBV27|TRBD1|TRBJ2-1
CASSFPPGQGVAIEQFF
TGTGCCAGCAGTTTTCCACCGGGACAGGGGGTAGCGATCGAGCAGTTCTTC
>14|NA|TRBV28|NA|TRBJ2-7
CASSSTGQTVQQYF
TGTGCCAGCAGTTCCACTGGGCAGACGGTCCAGCAGTACTTC
>16|NA|TRBV29-1|NA|TRBJ1-1
CSVETWDVYAGAEAFF
TGCAGCGTTGAAACCTGGGACGTATACGCAGGGGCTGAAGCTTTCTTT
>14|few|TRBV28|NA|TRBJ2-1
CASSPVDLSDEQFF
TGTGCCAGCAGTCCTGTAGACCTAAGCGATGAGCAGTTCTTC
>21|few|TRBV29-1|TRBD2|TRBJ2-7
CSVSGTSRPSGRAFPIYEQYF
TGCAGCGTGTCCGGGACCTCCCGTCCTAGCGGGAGGGCCTTCCCCATCTACGAGCAGTACTTC
>17|NA|TRBV5-1|NA|TRBJ2-2
CASSLGGGLKNTGELFF
TGCGCCAGCAGCTTGGGTGGCGGACTCAAGAACACCGGGGAGCTGTTTTTT
>17|few|TRBV10-3|NA|TRBJ1-3
CAISGDRRVLSGNTIYF
TGTGCCATCAGTGGAGACCGCAGGGTCCTCTCTGGAAACACCATATATTTT
>15|NA|TRBV15|TRBD1|TRBJ2-7
CATSRGQGSSYEQYF
TGTGCCACCAGCCGCGGACAGGGGAGCTCCTACGAGCAGTACTTC
>15|few|TRBV30|TRBD1|TRBJ2-1
CAFQVQTGFYNEQFF
TGTGCCTTTCAAGTGCAGACAGGGTTCTACAATGAGCAGTTCTTC
>15|NA|TRBV6-1|TRBD2|TRBJ2-5
CASSVPGLVQETQYF
TGTGCCAGCAGTGTCCCGGGACTAGTCCAAGAGACCCAGTACTTC
>17|NA|TRBV4-1|NA|TRBJ1-6
CASSQDLASSYNSPLHF
TGCGCCAGCAGCCAAGATCTAGCCAGCTCCTATAATTCACCCCTCCACTTT
>18|NA|TRBV11-2|NA|TRBJ2-3
CASSLDLMRDTSTDTQYF
TGTGCCAGCAGCTTAGATCTAATGCGTGATACTAGCACAGATACGCAGTATTTT
>15|NA|TRBV30|NA|TRBJ1-5
CAWSGTGMSNQPQHF
TGTGCCTGGAGTGGGACCGGGATGAGCAATCAGCCCCAGCATTTT
>13|few|TRBV27|TRBD1|TRBJ1-2
CASSLGTDYGYTF
TGTGCCAGCAGTCTCGGGACAGACTATGGCTACACCTTC
>12|many|TRBV29-1|TRBD1|TRBJ1-1
CSVGTGAPEAFF
TGCAGCGTGGGGACAGGGGCCCCTGAAGCTTTCTTT
>14|NA|TRBV28|NA|TRBJ1-4
CASGQGGANEKLFF
TGTGCCAGCGGGCAGGGAGGGGCTAATGAAAAACTGTTTTTT
>16|few|TRBV11-3|TRBD2|TRBJ2-2
CASSAHIAGGYGELFF
TGTGCCAGCAGCGCGCACATAGCGGGAGGGTACGGGGAGCTGTTTTTT
>15|NA|TRBV28|NA|TRBJ2-1
CASTPTVSGEDEQFF
TGTGCCAGCACTCCGACGGTTAGCGGCGAAGATGAGCAGTTCTTC
>14|NA|TRBV14|TRBD1|TRBJ2-7
CASSRRDSKYEQYF
TGTGCCAGCAGCCGCCGGGACAGCAAATACGAGCAGTACTTC
>19|few|TRBV10-3|TRBD2|TRBJ2-3
CAISERGKTGLAGPDTQYF
TGTGCCATCAGTGAAAGGGGTAAAACGGGACTAGCGGGCCCAGATACGCAGTATTTT
>14|few|TRBV27|NA|TRBJ2-7
CASSLSSNSYEQYF
TGTGCCAGCAGTTTATCGAGCAACTCCTACGAGCAGTACTTC
>15|few|TRBV2|NA|TRBJ2-7
CASSVIGGFDYEQYF
TGTGCCAGCAGTGTGATCGGAGGGTTCGACTACGAGCAGTACTTC
>17|few|TRBV19|TRBD2|TRBJ2-7
CASSIKGLAGAGYEQYF
TGTGCCAGTAGTATTAAAGGACTAGCGGGAGCTGGGTACGAGCAGTACTTC
>15|few|TRBV27|TRBD2|TRBJ2-1
CASSLQAGGYNEQFF
TGTGCCAGCAGTTTACAAGCGGGAGGATACAATGAGCAGTTCTTC
>15|few|TRBV18|NA|TRBJ2-3
CASSPQTGSADTQYF
TGTGCCAGCTCACCACAGACGGGATCGGCAGATACGCAGTATTTT
>14|NA|TRBV2|NA|TRBJ1-1
CASRYDRRNTEAFF
TGTGCCAGCAGATATGACAGGCGGAACACTGAAGCTTTCTTT
>15|NA|TRBV6-4|NA|TRBJ1-2
CASSRSEQVFYGYTF
TGTGCCAGCTCAAGATCTGAACAGGTGTTCTATGGCTACACCTTC
>22|few|TRBV4-1|TRBD2|TRBJ2-2
CASSHLIRKTSGSSANTGELFF
TGCGCCAGCAGCCATTTAATAAGGAAGACTAGCGGGAGTAGCGCGAACACCGGGGAGCTGTTTTTT
>15|few|TRBV11-2|NA|TRBJ2-7
CASSRGRAAPYEQYF
TGTGCCAGCAGCCGTGGGAGAGCAGCCCCCTACGAGCAGTACTTC
>15|NA|TRBV11-2|TRBD1|TRBJ1-3
CASSSWDSSGNTIYF
TGTGCCAGCAGTTCCTGGGACAGCTCTGGAAACACCATATATTTT
>12|few|TRBV2|NA|TRBJ1-3
CATQSSGNTIYF
TGTGCCACACAGAGCTCTGGAAACACCATATATTTT
>13|few|TRBV6-1|NA|TRBJ1-1
CASSVQGNTEAFF
TGTGCCAGCAGCGTACAGGGGAACACTGAAGCTTTCTTT
>17|NA|TRBV15|TRBD1|TRBJ1-5
CATSRGGTGGRGQPQHF
TGTGCCACCAGCAGAGGTGGGACAGGGGGCAGGGGACAGCCCCAGCATTTT
>15|few|TRBV2|NA|TRBJ1-5
CASRPGGHSNQPQHF
TGTGCCAGCAGACCCGGAGGGCATAGCAATCAGCCCCAGCATTTT
>16|NA|TRBV29-1|NA|TRBJ2-1
CSVERAGGTNYNEQFF
TGCAGCGTTGAACGGGCCGGAGGGACCAACTACAATGAGCAGTTCTTC
>13|NA|TRBV28|NA|TRBJ1-5
CASSPFGNQPQHF
TGTGCCAGCAGCCCCTTTGGCAATCAGCCCCAGCATTTT
>14|few|TRBV7-3|NA|TRBJ2-1
CASSNGQTYNEQFF
TGTGCCAGCAGCAACGGACAGACCTACAATGAGCAGTTCTTC
>15|many|TRBV4-2|NA|TRBJ1-2
CASSQSGTYNYGYTF
TGTGCCAGCAGCCAATCAGGGACATATAACTATGGCTACACCTTC
>15|few|TRBV7-9|NA|TRBJ1-1
CASSLAGQPTREAFF
TGTGCCAGCAGCTTAGCAGGACAGCCTACACGTGAAGCTTTCTTT
>13|few|TRBV10-2|NA|TRBJ1-6
CASFAGGASPLHF
TGCGCCAGCTTCGCCGGCGGCGCTTCACCCCTCCACTTT
>14|NA|TRBV25-1|NA|TRBJ2-7
CASSPQGGRYEQYF
TGTGCCAGCAGTCCTCAGGGGGGTAGGTACGAGCAGTACTTC
>17|NA|TRBV5-8|NA|TRBJ1-5
CASSLGPTTGTNQPQHF
TGTGCCAGCAGCTTGGGCCCCACTACAGGAACTAATCAGCCCCAGCATTTT